This T cell receptor beta chain comes out of a study of molecular identifiers for immune sequencing clone quantification. Overall study: The replicate experiment used RNA from roughly 20,000 or 100,000 naive CD8 cells. This RNA was split into five aliquots, and four of them were sequenced. Study observations and caveats: Approximately 980,000 naive cells reportedly did not prevent detection of spiked Jurkat TCR RNA from one cell.

Library preparation followed earlier protocols using designated TCR primers. MiXCR, applied by TCRdb to the PCR reads, yields one record per CDR3 protein. This table holds fewer than 350,000 distinct CDR3 sequences, about 21% found once. As to this clonotype: Its antigen is currently unknown.

With V trimmed by 0 bases and J by 6 bases, 10 bases remained unmatched. The germline CDR1 and CDR2 sequences are SGDLS and YYNGEE. This CDR3 has 16 amino acids. The genes are TRBV9 and TRBJ2-3; 7 bases are shared with TRBD2. Sequencing was carried out using naive CD8+ T cells from blood, with Jurkat cell RNA spiked in. Documented subset: FACS-sorted CD8+CD4-CCR7+CD45RA+ naive T cells. The TCR was taken from a human donor in good health. Some libraries in this study had Jurkat cell RNA spiked in. The CDR3 loop reads CASSVETRGRTDTQYF. In nucleotides, the CDR3 is TGTGCCAGCAGCGTAGAGACTCGCGGGAGAACCGATACGCAGTATTTT.